One and the same sample provided the 21 T cell receptor beta chains below, sequenced in a study of cytomegalovirus exposure and HLA in healthy donors. The PCR used 60 Vbeta and 13 Jbeta primers. The assay was immunoSEQ multiplex PCR, and TCRdb's table has in-frame clones only and misses some. The sample holds around 100,000 clones, 73% seen once. Sequencing was done on a sample of PBMCs. Receptors originate from a woman aged 30 to 39 in good health and CMV-seronegative.

V gene TRBV7-2 combines with J gene TRBJ1-1; 7 bases are shared with TRBD1. The germline V gene has CDR1 SGHTA and CDR2 FQGNSA. The J segment lost 4 bases and the V segment lost 6 bases, leaving 5 bases of the junction unmatched. This CDR3 is built from 13 residues. In nucleotides, the CDR3 is TGTGCCAGCAGAATGACAGGGTCCACTGAAGCTTTCTTT. Translating gives CASRMTGSTEAFF.

The chain carries TRBV7-9 and TRBJ1-5; TRBD1 matches 9 bases. Losses at the gene ends were 6 bases for V and 7 bases for J; bases not matched to a gene: 10. Per germline, CDR1 SEHNR and CDR2 FQNEAQ (reference sequence). The CDR3 contains 15 residues. The CDR3 DNA reads TGTGCCAGCAGTTGGGGACAGGGTGAAGGACAGCCCCAGCATTTT. The encoded protein is CASSWGQGEGQPQHF. Looking up the rest from reference TRBV7-9 and TRBJ1-5 gives the full variable domain: DTGVSQNPRHKITKRGQNVTFRCDPISEHNRLYWYRQTLGQGPEFLTYFQNEAQLEKSRLLSDRFSAERPKGSFSTLEIQRTEQGDSAMYLCASSWGQGEGQPQHFGDGTRLSIL.

The V call is TRBV4-3, the J call TRBJ2-1; TRBD2 matches 9 bases. Germline CDR1 and CDR2: LGHNA and YSLEER. This CDR3 has 16 residues. Losses at the gene ends were 4 bases for V and 2 bases for J; bases not matched to a gene: 6. The CDR3 nucleotides are TGCGCCAGCAGCCCCGGGAGACTAGCGGCCTACAATGAGCAGTTCTTC. It specifies CASSPGRLAAYNEQFF.

This chain links TRBV5-1 with TRBJ2-2, with D tentatively TRBD2 (6 bases). Per germline, CDR1 SGHRS and CDR2 YFSETQ. V dropped 0 bases and J dropped 4 bases, with 10 bases sitting between them. The CDR3 totals 15 residues. In nucleotides, the CDR3 is TGCGCCAGCAGCTTGGCCTGGGGAGGCACCGGGGAGCTGTTTTTT. It is translated as CASSLAWGGTGELFF. The full variable domain, completed using reference TRBV5-1 and TRBJ2-2, is KAGVTQTPRYLIKTRGQQVTLSCSPISGHRSVSWYQQTPGQGLQFLFEYFSETQRNKGNFPGRFSGRQFSNSRSEMNVSTLELGDSALYLCASSLAWGGTGELFFGEGSRLTVL.

This sequence joins TRBV7-2 and TRBJ1-1, with D unresolved. CDR3 size: 15 residues. V was shortened by 5 bases and J by 0 bases, with 13 bases between the two germline ends. Germline lookup yields CDR1 SGHTA and CDR2 FQGNSA. The CDR3 nucleotides are TGTGCCAGCAGCCTAGTTAAGAACTTGAACACTGAAGCTTTCTTT. Its translation: CASSLVKNLNTEAFF.

The rearrangement uses TRBV6-5 and TRBJ1-2, with D uncertain. The CDR3 runs to 13 residues. Trimming removed 5 bases from V and 7 bases from J, with 14 bases in between. Germline CDR1 MNHEY, CDR2 SVGAGI. CDR3 coding DNA: TGTGCCAGCAGTAACCCGGGTAGGATTGGCTACACCTTC. It translates to CASSNPGRIGYTF.

This clone was detected only once. This sequence joins TRBV15 and TRBJ2-3; TRBD1 agrees at 10 bases. The CDR3 is 17 residues long. J was trimmed by 6 bases and V by 1 base; bases with no gene match: 10. CDR1 is LNHNV, CDR2 YYDKDF, per germline (reference sequence). The CDR3 here is CATSRVSGTGDPDTQYF. DNA of the CDR3: TGTGCCACCAGCAGAGTCTCCGGGACAGGGGATCCGGATACGCAGTATTTT. Together with reference TRBV15 and TRBJ2-3, the CDR3 gives the full variable domain: DAMVIQNPRYQVTQFGKPVTLSCSQTLNHNVMYWYQQKSSQAPKLLFHYYDKDFNNEADTPDNFQSRRPNTSFCFLDIRSPGLGDTAMYLCATSRVSGTGDPDTQYFGPGTRLTVL.

V usage is TRBV29-1 and J usage is TRBJ2-4; the match to TRBD1 covers 8 bases. The J segment lost 9 bases and the V segment lost 6 bases, leaving 4 bases of the junction unmatched. The germline V gene has CDR1 SQVTM and CDR2 ANQGSEA. CDR3 size: 11 residues. The CDR3, as DNA: TGCAGCGTAGACAGGGGTGGCATTCAGTACTTC. Amino acids: CSVDRGGIQYF. The full variable domain, in which reference TRBV29-1 and TRBJ2-4 provide the parts outside the CDR3, is SAVISQKPSRDICQRGTSLTIQCQVDSQVTMMFWYRQQPGQSLTLIATANQGSEATYESGFVIDKFPISRPNLTFSTLTVSNMSPEDSSIYLCSVDRGGIQYFGAGTRLSVL.

The CDR3 DNA reads TGTGCCAGCAGACCGGGACACCTGAACTATGGCTACACCTTC. Translated: CASRPGHLNYGYTF. V gene TRBV27 combines with J gene TRBJ1-2; the D gene is possibly TRBD1 (6 bases). The CDR3 has 14 amino acids. The V and J ends lost 6 bases and 2 bases respectively, with 13 bases between them. Germline V gene sequence: CDR1 MNHEY, CDR2 SMNVEV (reference sequence).

The rearrangement joins TRBV19 to TRBJ1-2; TRBD1 might be the D (5 bases). V lost 1 base and J lost 0, with 21 bases in between. Germline V gene data show CDR1 as LNHDA and CDR2 as SQIVND (reference sequence). This CDR3 has 19 residues. CDR3 residues: CASSIVGSGRRGANYGYTF. DNA of the CDR3: TGTGCCAGTAGTATAGTGGGATCGGGTAGAAGGGGTGCTAACTATGGCTACACCTTC.

V gene TRBV11-3 combines with J gene TRBJ1-1; TRBD1 matches at 7 bases. Trimming cost V 4 bases and J 1 base; bases outside gene matches: 0. The CDR3 length is 13 residues. Germline values: CDR1 SGHNT, CDR2 YENEEA. For the CDR3, the DNA is TGTGCCAGCAGCTGGACAGGGAACACTGAAGCTTTCTTT. Translating it yields CASSWTGNTEAFF.

This chain uses TRBV30 with TRBJ1-2; D not certain. Per germline, CDR1 GTSNPN and CDR2 SVGIG (reference sequence). The CDR3 runs to 13 residues. V was pared by 0 bases and J by 8 bases, with 13 bases between. CDR3 sequence (DNA): TGTGCCTGGAGTGTACTTGGGCAGCTCGGCTACACCTTC. Translated: CAWSVLGQLGYTF. The full variable domain, rest sourced from reference TRBV30 and TRBJ1-2, is SQTIHQWPATLVQPVGSPLSLECTVEGTSNPNLYWYRQAAGRGLQLLFYSVGIGQISSEVPQNLSASRPQDRQFILSSKKLLLSDSGFYLCAWSVLGQLGYTFGSGTRLTVV.

This chain connects TRBV6-1 to TRBJ2-3; the D is unclear. Trimming stripped 0 bases from V and 6 bases from J, with 10 bases between. The CDR3 is 14 residues long. Per germline, CDR1 MNHNS and CDR2 SASEGT. As DNA, the CDR3 is TGTGCCAGCAGTGAAGCCTTACGGCGGGATACGCAGTATTTT. It specifies CASSEALRRDTQYF.

The V call is TRBV4-2, the J call TRBJ1-5, with D unresolved. The V end was cut by 0 bases, the J end by 2 bases, with 8 bases between. Germline values: CDR1 LGHNA, CDR2 YNFKEQ. The CDR3 consists of 15 residues. CDR3 sequence: CASSQDILGNQPQHF. In nucleotides, the CDR3 is TGTGCCAGCAGCCAAGATATTTTAGGCAATCAGCCCCAGCATTTT.

The CDR3 region has the DNA TGCAGCGTTGTCCCCGGCAGGGGTTATACCTTGAACACTGAAGCTTTCTTT. Amino acids: CSVVPGRGYTLNTEAFF. This chain links TRBV29-1 with TRBJ1-1; D is perhaps TRBD1 (6 bases). The length of the CDR3 is 17 residues. The germline V gene encodes CDR1 SQVTM and CDR2 ANQGSEA. V lost 4 bases and J 0 bases, leaving 21 bases between the germline ends.

V gene TRBV5-1 combines with J gene TRBJ2-1; possibly TRBD2 for D (6 bases). The germline gives CDR1 SGHRS, CDR2 YFSETQ. Between the trimmed V and J ends, which lost 3 bases and 2 bases, there was a span of 9 bases. This CDR3 region has 14 residues. The CDR3 DNA sequence: TGCGCCAGCAGCTGGGGGGACGCCTACAATGAGCAGTTCTTC. Its protein product is CASSWGDAYNEQFF. The full variable domain, rest sourced from reference TRBV5-1 and TRBJ2-1, is KAGVTQTPRYLIKTRGQQVTLSCSPISGHRSVSWYQQTPGQGLQFLFEYFSETQRNKGNFPGRFSGRQFSNSRSEMNVSTLELGDSALYLCASSWGDAYNEQFFGPGTRLTVL.

The J gene is TRBJ2-5, the V gene TRBV6-5, with D possibly matching TRBD2 (5 bases). The CDR3 loop spans 13 amino acids. V lost 8 bases and J lost 3, with 13 bases in between. The germline CDR1 and CDR2 sequences are MNHEY and SVGAGI. The CDR3 reads CASLRRGEETQYF. In DNA form, the CDR3 reads TGTGCCAGCCTCCGACGGGGTGAAGAGACCCAGTACTTC.

J is TRBJ1-2 and V is TRBV19, with 7 positions matching TRBD1. The CDR3 totals 12 residues. The germline gives CDR1 LNHDA, CDR2 SQIVND (reference sequence). The junction had 5 bases not matched to a gene; V was cut back by 5 bases and J by 8 bases. Here the CDR3 reads CASSFGQAGYTF. As DNA, the CDR3 is TGTGCCAGTAGTTTCGGACAGGCGGGCTACACCTTC.

This sequence joins TRBV2 and TRBJ2-1; tentative D call: TRBD1 (6 bases). The CDR3 has 13 amino acids. The germline V gene has CDR1 SNHLY and CDR2 FYNNEI. Trimming removed 4 bases at V and 8 bases at J, with 12 bases between. This CDR3 reads CASSAYAGDEQFF. The CDR3 DNA sequence: TGTGCCAGCAGTGCCTACGCAGGGGATGAGCAGTTCTTC. Complete variable domain (other parts from reference TRBV2 and TRBJ2-1): EPEVTQTPSHQVTQMGQEVILRCVPISNHLYFYWYRQILGQKVEFLVSFYNNEISEKSEIFDDQFSVERPDGSNFTLKIRSTKLEDSAMYFCASSAYAGDEQFFGPGTRLTVL.

The chain combines TRBV7-2 with TRBJ2-1; a possible D gene is TRBD1 (6 bases). CDR3 size: 15 residues. V gave up 6 bases and J gave up 2 bases, with 14 bases separating them. Germline loops: CDR1 SGHTA, CDR2 FQGNSA. CDR3 DNA sequence: TGTGCCAGCAGTCACCCGACAGGACCCTACAATGAGCAGTTCTTC. Protein: CASSHPTGPYNEQFF.

This clone was counted once. The rearrangement joins TRBV5-1 to TRBJ2-7; 10 positions agree with TRBD2. The CDR3 spans 15 residues. The V gene's germline CDR1 is SGHRS and CDR2 YFSETQ. V shed 0 bases and J 2 bases; nucleotides not matched to a gene: 2. The CDR3 sequence is CASSLEGLAPYEQYF. DNA of the CDR3: TGCGCCAGCAGCTTGGAGGGACTAGCGCCCTACGAGCAGTACTTC. The entire variable domain, with the rest obtained from reference TRBV5-1 and TRBJ2-7, is as follows: KAGVTQTPRYLIKTRGQQVTLSCSPISGHRSVSWYQQTPGQGLQFLFEYFSETQRNKGNFPGRFSGRQFSNSRSEMNVSTLELGDSALYLCASSLEGLAPYEQYFGPGTRLTVT.